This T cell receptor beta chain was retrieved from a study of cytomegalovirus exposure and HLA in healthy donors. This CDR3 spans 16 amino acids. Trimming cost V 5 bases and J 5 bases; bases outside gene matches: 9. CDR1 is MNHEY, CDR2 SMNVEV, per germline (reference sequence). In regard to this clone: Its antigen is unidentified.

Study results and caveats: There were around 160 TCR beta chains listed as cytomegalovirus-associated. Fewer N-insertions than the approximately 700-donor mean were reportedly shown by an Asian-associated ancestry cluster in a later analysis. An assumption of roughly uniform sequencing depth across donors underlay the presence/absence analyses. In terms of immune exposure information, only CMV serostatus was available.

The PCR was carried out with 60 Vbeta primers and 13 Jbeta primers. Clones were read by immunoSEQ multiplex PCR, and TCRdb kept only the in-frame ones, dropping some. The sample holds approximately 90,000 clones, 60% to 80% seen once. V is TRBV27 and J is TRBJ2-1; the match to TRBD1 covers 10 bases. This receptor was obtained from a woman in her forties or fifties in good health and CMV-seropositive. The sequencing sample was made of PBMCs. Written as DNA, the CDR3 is TGTGCCAGCAGTCCGCCGGGGACAGGGGACCACAATGAGCAGTTCTTC. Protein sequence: CASSPPGTGDHNEQFF.